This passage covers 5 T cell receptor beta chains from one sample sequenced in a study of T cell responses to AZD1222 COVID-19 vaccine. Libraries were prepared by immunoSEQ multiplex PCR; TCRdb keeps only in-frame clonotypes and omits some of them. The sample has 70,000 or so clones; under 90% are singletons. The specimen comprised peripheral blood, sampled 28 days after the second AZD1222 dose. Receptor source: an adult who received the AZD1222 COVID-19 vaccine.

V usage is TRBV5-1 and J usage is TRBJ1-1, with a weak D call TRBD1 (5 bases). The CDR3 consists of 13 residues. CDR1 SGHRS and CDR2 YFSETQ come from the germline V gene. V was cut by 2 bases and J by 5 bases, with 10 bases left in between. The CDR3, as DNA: TGCGCCAGCAGCTTTGGACGGGGGACTGAAGCTTTCTTT. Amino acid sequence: CASSFGRGTEAFF.

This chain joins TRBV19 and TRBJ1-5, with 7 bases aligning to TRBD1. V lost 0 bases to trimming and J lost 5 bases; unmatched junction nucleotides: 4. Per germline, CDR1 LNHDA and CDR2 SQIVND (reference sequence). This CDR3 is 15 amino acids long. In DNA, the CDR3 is TGTGCCAGTAGTATAGAGGACAGGCTCGATCAGCCCCAGCATTTT. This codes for CASSIEDRLDQPQHF.

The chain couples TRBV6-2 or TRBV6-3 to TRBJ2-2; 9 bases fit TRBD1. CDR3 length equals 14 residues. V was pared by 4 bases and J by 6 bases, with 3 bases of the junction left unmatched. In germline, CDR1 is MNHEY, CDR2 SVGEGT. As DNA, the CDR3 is TGTGCCAGCAGTTCACAGGGGGCGGCCGGGGAGCTGTTTTTT. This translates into CASSSQGAAGELFF.

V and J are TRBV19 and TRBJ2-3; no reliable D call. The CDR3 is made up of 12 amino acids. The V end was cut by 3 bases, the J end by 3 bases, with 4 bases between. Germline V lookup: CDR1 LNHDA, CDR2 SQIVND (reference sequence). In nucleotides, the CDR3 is TGTGCCAGTAGTATTGGGACAGATACGCAGTATTTT. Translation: CASSIGTDTQYF.

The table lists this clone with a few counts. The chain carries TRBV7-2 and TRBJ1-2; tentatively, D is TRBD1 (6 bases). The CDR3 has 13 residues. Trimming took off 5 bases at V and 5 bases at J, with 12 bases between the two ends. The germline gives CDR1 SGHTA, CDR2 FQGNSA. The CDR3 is CASSPGTGYGYTF. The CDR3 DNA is TGTGCCAGCAGCCCAGGAACAGGGTATGGCTACACCTTC.